This T cell receptor (beta chain) stems from a study of shared clonotypes between healthy human individuals. The study, taken as a whole, reports: A reduction in generation probabilities was seen for non-shared clonotypes relative to those shared by all four donors. Naive subsets usually exceeded memory subsets in estimated richness. Large depth notwithstanding, sorted-subset sequencing proved incomplete by rarefaction. Naive CD4 clonotypes were shared across several donors at around 5.4%.

As concerns this clone: What it binds is not known.

This CDR3 spans 14 amino acids. Trimming shortened V by 3 bases and J by 3 bases, and 9 bases separated the two germline ends. Looked up from germline, CDR1 is SGHNT and CDR2 is YYREEE (reference sequence). The data were produced by immunoSEQ multiplex PCR, yet TCRdb's version contains in-frame clones alone and is incomplete. The repertoire holds around 750,000 clones, with about 74% as singletons. Specimen: memory CD4+ T cells sorted from blood. Subset indicated: CD45RA-negative fraction. The source is a woman aged 25-40 years in good health. The genes are TRBV5-4 and TRBJ1-4; no clear D. The CDR3 nucleotides read TGTGCCAGCAGCTCCTGGGGATCTAATGAAAAACTGTTTTTT. Protein product: CASSSWGSNEKLFF.